A single T cell receptor (beta chain) is shown here with its context. No antigen is known for it. A single record per CDR3 protein comes from TCRdb applying MiXCR to the reads. The table includes about 270,000 distinct CDR3 sequences, about 20% detected once. The sample belongs to a study of T cell repertoires in cytomegalovirus infection. Turning to the study itself: Carrying CMV and the relevant HLA type showed in public TCR beta signatures.

V lost 1 base and J 5 bases, leaving 6 bases between the germline ends. Germline V gene data show CDR1 as SNHLY and CDR2 as FYNNEI. There are 13 residues in the CDR3. Sequences were derived from cultured PBMCs, sampled from culture after CMV antigen stimulation. The sequence was obtained from a human donor in good health (CMV status not recorded). Some clones in this sample may be carry-over from other donors' samples. The chain employs TRBV2 and TRBJ2-1, with a possible D match to TRBD1 (5 bases). DNA of the CDR3: TGTGCCAGCAGTGAAGACAGGAACAATGAGCAGTTCTTC. It codes for CASSEDRNNEQFF.